This T cell receptor (beta chain) was documented in a study of OX40 agonist ivuxolimab in advanced cancers. Comment on this clone: The antigen is undetermined.

The data were produced by immunoSEQ multiplex PCR, yet TCRdb's version contains in-frame clones alone and is incomplete. Of just under 80,000 clones detected, roughly four fifths appear once; the ten largest clones hold roughly 25%. V trimming: 4 bases; J trimming: 3 bases; junction bases outside the gene matches: 15. The germline CDR1 and CDR2 sequences are SGHRS and YFSETQ. CDR3 size: 19 residues. General study points: Clonal expansion by week 6 occurred in CD4+ and CD8+ blood T cells (at 0.1 to 3.0 mg/kg). Relative to CD4+, CD8+ T cells held more expanded clones on average. The authors also found low normalized T-cell clonal expansion in some nonresponders.

It was autoimmune disease history or systemic immunosuppression that excluded patients. The sample here was CD4+ or CD8+ T cells sorted from blood, taken in a trial of the OX40 agonist ivuxolimab. This clonotype was obtained from an adult with an advanced solid tumor such as melanoma, head and neck, liver or kidney cancer. V is TRBV5-1 and J is TRBJ2-7, with 14 bases identical to TRBD2. The CDR3 coding sequence is TGCGCCAGCAGCCCCGGGACTAGCGGGAGAGGAGTATTGAGCTACGAGCAGTACTTC. It is translated as CASSPGTSGRGVLSYEQYF.